These 19 T cell receptor beta chains originate from one sample sequenced in a study of CD8 T cells in cerebrospinal fluid in Alzheimer's disease. Using the 10x single-cell sequencing reads, TCRdb records one entry per CDR3 protein without DNA. This sample contains some 1,500 distinct CDR3 sequences. Sequenced sample: cerebrospinal fluid. The receptors originated from a human donor with mild cognitive impairment.

The CDR3 protein is CASSGGLAGGGNEQFF. The chain combines TRBV25-1 with TRBJ2-1; TCRdb gives TRBD2 as the D gene, but with no DNA this cannot be confirmed. This CDR3 is 16 amino acids long. CDR1 and CDR2 from the germline V gene are MGHDK and SYGVNS. The variable domain in full, completed from reference TRBV25-1 and TRBJ2-1, reads EADIYQTPRYLVIGTGKKITLECSQTMGHDKMYWYQQDPGMELHLIHYSYGVNSTEKGDLSSESTVSRIRTEHFPLTLESARPSHTSQYLCASSGGLAGGGNEQFFGPGTRLTVL.

This clonotype is called medium-sized based on its frequency. The rearrangement uses TRBV29-1 and TRBJ2-3; with no DNA, the TCRdb D assignment of TRBD2 cannot be verified. This CDR3 region has 14 residues. Germline CDR1 and CDR2: SQVTM and ANQGSEA. The CDR3 is CSVSGTSGANTQYF.

The CDR3 protein is CASSPGLAGGKQYF. This chain uses TRBV2 with TRBJ2-7; with no DNA, the TCRdb D assignment of TRBD2 cannot be verified. The length of the CDR3 is 14 residues. Per germline, CDR1 SNHLY and CDR2 FYNNEI. The full variable domain, in which reference TRBV2 and TRBJ2-7 provide the parts outside the CDR3, is EPEVTQTPSHQVTQMGQEVILRCVPISNHLYFYWYRQILGQKVEFLVSFYNNEISEKSEIFDDQFSVERPDGSNFTLKIRSTKLEDSAMYFCASSPGLAGGKQYFGPGTRLTVT.

This clonotype ranks as medium-sized in terms of frequency. The chain has TRBV20-1 and TRBJ2-1; the TCRdb call, TRBD1, lacks DNA for checking. The CDR3 is made up of 16 amino acids. CDR1 DFQATT and CDR2 SNEGSKA come from the germline V gene (reference sequence). Here the CDR3 reads CSARASRGAAGNEQFF.

This clonotype registers medium-sized by frequency. The chain links TRBV9 to TRBJ2-5. The V gene's germline CDR1 is SGDLS and CDR2 YYNGEE. CDR3 length: 15 residues. The CDR3 here is CASSERPLGPETQYF.

This clonotype is labeled medium-sized based on frequency. The rearrangement uses TRBV2 and TRBJ2-5; TCRdb designates TRBD1, a call that cannot be tested without DNA. CDR3 length: 14 amino acids. CDR1 SNHLY and CDR2 FYNNEI come from the germline V gene. CDR3: CASAETDLQETQYF.

The chain joins TRBV5-1 to TRBJ1-6. Germline V gene sequence: CDR1 SGHRS, CDR2 YFSETQ. This CDR3 is 17 amino acids long. This chain's CDR3 is CASSLRPDRSDNSPLHF.

The chain is built from TRBV27 and TRBJ2-1; the D call of TRBD1 rests on TCRdb alone, since no DNA is present to check it. The CDR3 runs 14 residues. The V gene's germline CDR1 is MNHEY and CDR2 SMNVEV (reference sequence). The CDR3 here is CASSFWRGRNEQFF.

V usage is TRBV10-3 and J usage is TRBJ1-1. The CDR3 contains 15 residues. Germline-derived CDR1 and CDR2 are ENHRY and SYGVKD. The CDR3 sequence: CAISESVGMNTEAFF.

This chain links TRBV11-2 with TRBJ2-7; TCRdb's D gene call, TRBD1, goes unchecked for lack of DNA. CDR1 is SGHAT and CDR2 is FQNNGV in the germline V gene. The CDR3 sequence is 15 residues long. The CDR3: CASSSRTGGKYEQYF.

This rearrangement joins TRBV6-5 to TRBJ2-7. Germline V gives CDR1 MNHEY, CDR2 SVGAGI. The CDR3 contains 15 residues. CDR3 sequence reads: CASSYSGDRAYEQYF.

Its frequency marks this clonotype as medium-sized (0.01 to 0.1%). The chain has TRBV7-9 and TRBJ2-1; no DNA is available, so the TRBD1 call from TCRdb remains unchecked. There are 13 residues in the CDR3. Germline V gene data show CDR1 as SEHNR and CDR2 as FQNEAQ (reference sequence). CDR3 sequence reads: CAGKKWDRGEQFF.

This rearrangement joins TRBV7-7 to TRBJ2-5; the D gene TCRdb calls, TRBD2, cannot be checked with no DNA. The CDR3 loop spans 16 amino acids. Germline V CDR1 and CDR2: SSHAT, FNYEAQ (reference sequence). The CDR3 sequence: CASSQTTSGSRKTQYF.

V usage is TRBV27 and J usage is TRBJ1-6; TCRdb designates TRBD1, a call that cannot be tested without DNA. The CDR3 runs 15 residues. Germline V lookup: CDR1 MNHEY, CDR2 SMNVEV (reference sequence). CDR3 sequence: CASSLAGQTNSPLHF.

The V and J genes are TRBV19 and TRBJ1-5. Germline lookup yields CDR1 LNHDA and CDR2 SQIVND (reference sequence). The CDR3 sequence is 17 residues long. CDR3 amino acids: CASSAGARALSNQPQHF.

This chain uses TRBV19 with TRBJ1-5. Per the germline V gene, CDR1 is LNHDA and CDR2 is SQIVND (reference sequence). The CDR3 sequence is 14 residues long. The CDR3: CASSWGFSNQPQHF.

This clonotype is identified as large (0.1 to 1%) from frequency. The chain employs TRBV6-6 and TRBJ2-5. The CDR3 is 11 amino acids. The germline V gene has CDR1 MNHNY and CDR2 SVGAGI (reference sequence). This chain's CDR3 is CASSGMKTQYF.

This clonotype is identified as medium-sized from frequency. The rearrangement links TRBV6-5 to TRBJ1-1; TCRdb gives TRBD1 as the D gene, but with no DNA this cannot be confirmed. Germline V gene lookup returns CDR1 MNHEY and CDR2 SVGAGI. This CDR3 region has 13 residues. This chain's CDR3 is CASRRQGSTEAFF.

V and J are TRBV27 and TRBJ2-7. This CDR3 contains 14 residues. Per the germline V gene, CDR1 is MNHEY and CDR2 is SMNVEV (reference sequence). The CDR3 region is CASSLTTASYEQYF.